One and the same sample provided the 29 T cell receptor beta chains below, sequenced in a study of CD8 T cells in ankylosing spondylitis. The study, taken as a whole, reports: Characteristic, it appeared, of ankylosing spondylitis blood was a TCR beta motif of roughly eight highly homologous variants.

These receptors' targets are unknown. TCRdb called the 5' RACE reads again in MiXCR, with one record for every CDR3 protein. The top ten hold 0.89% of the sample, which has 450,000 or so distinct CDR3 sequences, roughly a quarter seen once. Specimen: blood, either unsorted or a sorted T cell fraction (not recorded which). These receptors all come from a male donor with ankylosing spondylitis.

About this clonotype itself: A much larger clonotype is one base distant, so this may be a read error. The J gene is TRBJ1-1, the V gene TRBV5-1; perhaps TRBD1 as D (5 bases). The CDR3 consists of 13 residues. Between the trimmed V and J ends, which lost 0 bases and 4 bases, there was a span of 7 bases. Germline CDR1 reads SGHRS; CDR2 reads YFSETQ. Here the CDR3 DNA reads TGCGCCAGCAGCTTGGGACAGATCACTGAAGCTTTCTTT. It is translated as CASSLGQITEAFF.

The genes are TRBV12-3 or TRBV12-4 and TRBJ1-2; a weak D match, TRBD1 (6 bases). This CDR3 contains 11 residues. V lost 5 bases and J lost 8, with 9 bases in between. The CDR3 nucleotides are TGTGCCAGCAGTATAGGGGGGGGCTACACCTTC. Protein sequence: CASSIGGGYTF.

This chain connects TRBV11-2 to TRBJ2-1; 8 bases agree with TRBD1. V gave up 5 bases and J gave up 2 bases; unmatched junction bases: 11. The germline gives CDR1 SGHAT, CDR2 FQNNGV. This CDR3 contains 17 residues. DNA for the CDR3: TGTGCCAGCAGCAAAAGGCCCGGACAGGGCCCCTACAATGAGCAGTTCTTC. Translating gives CASSKRPGQGPYNEQFF. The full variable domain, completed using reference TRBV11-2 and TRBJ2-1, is EAGVAQSPRYKIIEKRQSVAFWCNPISGHATLYWYQQILGQGPKLLIQFQNNGVVDDSQLPKDRFSAERLKGVDSTLKIQPAKLEDSAVYLCASSKRPGQGPYNEQFFGPGTRLTVL.

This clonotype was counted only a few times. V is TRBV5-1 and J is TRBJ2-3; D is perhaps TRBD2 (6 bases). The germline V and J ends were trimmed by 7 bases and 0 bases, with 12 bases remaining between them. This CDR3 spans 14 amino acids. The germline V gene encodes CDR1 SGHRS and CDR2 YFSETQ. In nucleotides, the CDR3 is TGCGCCAGCGGGGGGACCACTAGCACAGATACGCAGTATTTT. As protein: CASGGTTSTDTQYF.

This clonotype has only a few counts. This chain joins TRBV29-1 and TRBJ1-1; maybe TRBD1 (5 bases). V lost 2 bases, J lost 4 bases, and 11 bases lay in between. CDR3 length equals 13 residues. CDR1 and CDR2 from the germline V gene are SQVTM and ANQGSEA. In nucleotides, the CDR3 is TGCAGCGTTGAAAACGGGGCTGCCACTGAAGCTTTCTTT. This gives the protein CSVENGAATEAFF.

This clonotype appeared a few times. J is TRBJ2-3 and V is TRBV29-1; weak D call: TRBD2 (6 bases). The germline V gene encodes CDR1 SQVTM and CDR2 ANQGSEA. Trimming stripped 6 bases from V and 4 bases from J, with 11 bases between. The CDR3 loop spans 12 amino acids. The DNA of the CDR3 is TGCAGCGTAACGGGGGTGGCAGATACGCAGTATTTT. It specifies CSVTGVADTQYF.

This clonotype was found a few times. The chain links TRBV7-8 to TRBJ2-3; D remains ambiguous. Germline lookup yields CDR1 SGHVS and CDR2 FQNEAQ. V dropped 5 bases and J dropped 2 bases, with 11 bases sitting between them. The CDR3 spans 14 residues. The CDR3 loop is CASSLSTLTDTQYF. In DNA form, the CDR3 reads TGTGCCAGCAGCCTTTCTACCCTCACAGATACGCAGTATTTT.

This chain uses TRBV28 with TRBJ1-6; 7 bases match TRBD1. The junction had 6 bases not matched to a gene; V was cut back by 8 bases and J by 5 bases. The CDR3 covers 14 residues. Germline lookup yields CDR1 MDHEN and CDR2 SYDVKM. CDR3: CASAGDRNNSPLHF. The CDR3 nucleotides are TGTGCCAGCGCCGGGGACAGAAATAATTCACCCCTCCACTTT.

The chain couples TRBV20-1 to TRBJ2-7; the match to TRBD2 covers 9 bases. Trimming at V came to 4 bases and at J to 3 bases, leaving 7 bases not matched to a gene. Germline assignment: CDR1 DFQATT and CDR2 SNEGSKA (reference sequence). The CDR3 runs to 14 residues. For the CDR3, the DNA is TGCAGTGCTACCCGACTAGCGGAGGTCTACGAGCAGTACTTC. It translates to CSATRLAEVYEQYF.

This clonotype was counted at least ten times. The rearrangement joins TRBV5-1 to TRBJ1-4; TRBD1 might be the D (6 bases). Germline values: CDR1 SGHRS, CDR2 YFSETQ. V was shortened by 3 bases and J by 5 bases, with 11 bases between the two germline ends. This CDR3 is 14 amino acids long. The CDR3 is CASSSRGGNEKLFF. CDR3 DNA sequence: TGCGCCAGCAGCTCCAGGGGAGGCAATGAAAAACTGTTTTTT.

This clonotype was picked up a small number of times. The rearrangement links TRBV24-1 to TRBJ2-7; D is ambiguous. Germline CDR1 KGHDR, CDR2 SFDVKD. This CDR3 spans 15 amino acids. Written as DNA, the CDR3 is TGTGCCACCATTGATTTTAAGTGGGTCTCCTACGAGCAGTACGTC. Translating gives CATIDFKWVSYEQYV.

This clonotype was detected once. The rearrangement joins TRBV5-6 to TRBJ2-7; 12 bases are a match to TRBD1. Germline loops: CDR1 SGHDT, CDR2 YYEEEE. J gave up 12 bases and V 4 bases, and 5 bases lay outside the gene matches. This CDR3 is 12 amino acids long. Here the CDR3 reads CASSAGQGAAYF. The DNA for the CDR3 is TGTGCCAGCAGCGCGGGACAGGGGGCGGCGTACTTC. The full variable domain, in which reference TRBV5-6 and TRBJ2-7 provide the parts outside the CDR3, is DAGVTQSPTHLIKTRGQQVTLRCSPKSGHDTVSWYQQALGQGPQFIFQYYEEEERQRGNFPDRFSGHQFPNYSSELNVNALLLGDSALYLCASSAGQGAAYFGPGTRLTVT.

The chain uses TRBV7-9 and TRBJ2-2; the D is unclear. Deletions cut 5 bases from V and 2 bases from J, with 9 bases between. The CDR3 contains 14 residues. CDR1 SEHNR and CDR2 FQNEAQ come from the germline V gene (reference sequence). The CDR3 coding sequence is TGTGCCAGCAGCAAGGGATTTAACACCGGGGAGCTGTTTTTT. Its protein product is CASSKGFNTGELFF.

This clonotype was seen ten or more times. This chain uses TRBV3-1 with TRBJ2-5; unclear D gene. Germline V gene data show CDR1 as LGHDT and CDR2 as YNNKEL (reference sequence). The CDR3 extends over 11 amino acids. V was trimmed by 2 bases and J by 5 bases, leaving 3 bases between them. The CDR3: CASSQRETQYF. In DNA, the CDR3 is TGTGCCAGCAGCCAAAGGGAGACCCAGTACTTC.

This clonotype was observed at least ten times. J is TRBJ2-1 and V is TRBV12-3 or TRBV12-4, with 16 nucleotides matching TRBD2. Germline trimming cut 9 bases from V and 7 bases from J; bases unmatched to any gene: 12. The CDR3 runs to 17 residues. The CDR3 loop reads CARYDRGLAGGWNEQFF. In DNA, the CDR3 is TGTGCCAGATACGACAGGGGACTAGCGGGAGGGTGGAATGAGCAGTTCTTC.

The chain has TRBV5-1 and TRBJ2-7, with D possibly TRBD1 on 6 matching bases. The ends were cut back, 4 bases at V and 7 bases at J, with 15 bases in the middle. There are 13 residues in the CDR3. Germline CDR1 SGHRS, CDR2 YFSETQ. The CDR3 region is CASSPTGLEEQYV. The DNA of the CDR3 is TGCGCCAGCAGCCCCACAGGGTTAGAGGAGCAGTACGTC.

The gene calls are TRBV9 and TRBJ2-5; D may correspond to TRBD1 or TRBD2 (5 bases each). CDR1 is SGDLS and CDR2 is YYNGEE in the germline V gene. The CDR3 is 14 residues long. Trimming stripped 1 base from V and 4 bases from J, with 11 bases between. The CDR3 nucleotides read TGTGCCAGCAGCGTAAGCAGGGCGGGAGAGACCCAGTACTTC. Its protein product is CASSVSRAGETQYF.

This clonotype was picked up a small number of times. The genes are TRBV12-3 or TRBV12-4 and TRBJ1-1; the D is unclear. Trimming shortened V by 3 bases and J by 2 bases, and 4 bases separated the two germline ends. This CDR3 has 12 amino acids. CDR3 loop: CASSFVNTEAFF. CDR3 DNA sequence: TGTGCCAGCAGTTTTGTCAACACTGAAGCTTTCTTT.

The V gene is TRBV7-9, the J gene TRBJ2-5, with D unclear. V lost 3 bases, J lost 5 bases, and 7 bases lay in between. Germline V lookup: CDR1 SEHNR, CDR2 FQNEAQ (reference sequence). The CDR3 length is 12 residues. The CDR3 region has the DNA TGTGCCAGCAGCTTTAAACGGGAGACCCAGTACTTC. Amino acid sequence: CASSFKRETQYF.

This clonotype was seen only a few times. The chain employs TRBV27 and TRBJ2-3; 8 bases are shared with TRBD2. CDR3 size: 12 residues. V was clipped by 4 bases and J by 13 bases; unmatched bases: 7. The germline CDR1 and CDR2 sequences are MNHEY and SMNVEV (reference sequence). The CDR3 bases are TGTGCCAGCAGTTCGCCGGGACTAGAGGAGTATTTT. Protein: CASSSPGLEEYF.

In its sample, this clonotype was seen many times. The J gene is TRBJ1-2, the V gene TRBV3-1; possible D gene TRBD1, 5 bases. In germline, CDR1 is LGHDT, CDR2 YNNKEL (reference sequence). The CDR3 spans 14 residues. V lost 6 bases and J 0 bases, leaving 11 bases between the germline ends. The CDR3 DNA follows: TGTGCCAGCAGTCGCGGGACGGCTAACTATGGCTACACCTTC. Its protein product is CASSRGTANYGYTF.

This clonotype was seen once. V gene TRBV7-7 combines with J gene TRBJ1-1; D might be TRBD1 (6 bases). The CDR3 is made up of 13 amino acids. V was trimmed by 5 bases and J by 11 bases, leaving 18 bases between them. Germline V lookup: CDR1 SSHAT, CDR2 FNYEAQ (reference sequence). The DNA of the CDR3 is TGTGCCAGCAGCCCCCTACAAACAGGGTTGGCTTTCTTT. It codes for CASSPLQTGLAFF.

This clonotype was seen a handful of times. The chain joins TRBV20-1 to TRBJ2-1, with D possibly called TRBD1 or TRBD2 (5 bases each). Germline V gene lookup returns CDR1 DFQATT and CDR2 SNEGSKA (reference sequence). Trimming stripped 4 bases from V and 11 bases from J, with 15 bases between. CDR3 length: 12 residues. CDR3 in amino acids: CSAKKPGPQQFF. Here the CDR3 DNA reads TGCAGTGCTAAAAAACCGGGACCACAGCAGTTCTTC.

The CDR3 protein is CASSTGPTTDTQYF. In DNA, the CDR3 is TGTGCCAGCAGCACTGGACCCACCACAGATACGCAGTATTTT. The genes are TRBV21-1 and TRBJ2-3. TRBV21-1 is shown as a pseudogene. This CDR3 comprises 14 residues.

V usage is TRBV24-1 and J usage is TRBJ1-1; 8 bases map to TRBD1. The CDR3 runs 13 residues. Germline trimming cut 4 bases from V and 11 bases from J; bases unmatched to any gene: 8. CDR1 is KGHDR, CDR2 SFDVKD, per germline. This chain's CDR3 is CATSDGQGLGAFF. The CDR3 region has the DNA TGTGCCACCAGTGACGGACAGGGTCTAGGTGCTTTCTTT.

The CDR3 nucleotides read TGCAGTGCTAGATCGGTCCAAGAAGAAAAACTGTTTTTT. As protein: CSARSVQEEKLFF. The rearrangement joins TRBV20-1 to TRBJ1-4; no firm D call. CDR1 DFQATT and CDR2 SNEGSKA come from the germline V gene (reference sequence). The CDR3 consists of 13 residues. V was shortened by 2 bases and J by 8 bases, with 12 bases between the two germline ends.

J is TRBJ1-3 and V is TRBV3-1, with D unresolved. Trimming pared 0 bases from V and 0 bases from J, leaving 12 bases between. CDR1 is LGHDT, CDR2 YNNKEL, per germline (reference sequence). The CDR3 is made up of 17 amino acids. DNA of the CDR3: TGTGCCAGCAGCCAAGATCTTCCCGGGCTCTCTGGAAACACCATATATTTT. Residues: CASSQDLPGLSGNTIYF.

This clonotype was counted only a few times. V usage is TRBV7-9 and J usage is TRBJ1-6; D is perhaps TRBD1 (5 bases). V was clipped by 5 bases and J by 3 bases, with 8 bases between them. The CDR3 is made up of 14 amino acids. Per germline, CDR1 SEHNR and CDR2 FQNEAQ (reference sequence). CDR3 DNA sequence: TGTGCCAGCAGCCCGACAGACTATAATTCACCCCTCCACTTT. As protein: CASSPTDYNSPLHF.

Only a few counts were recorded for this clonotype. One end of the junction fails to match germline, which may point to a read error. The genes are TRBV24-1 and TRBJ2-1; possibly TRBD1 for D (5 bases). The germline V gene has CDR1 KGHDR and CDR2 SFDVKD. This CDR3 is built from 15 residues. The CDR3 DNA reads TGTGCCACTAGTGGGGCAGACAGCTCCTACAATGAGCAGTTCTTC. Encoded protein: CATSGADSSYNEQFF.